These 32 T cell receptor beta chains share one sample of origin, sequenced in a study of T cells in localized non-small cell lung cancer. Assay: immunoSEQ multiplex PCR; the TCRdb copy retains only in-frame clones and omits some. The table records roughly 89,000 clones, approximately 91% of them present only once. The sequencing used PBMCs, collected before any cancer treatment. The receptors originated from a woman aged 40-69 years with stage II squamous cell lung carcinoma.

CDR3 nucleotides: TGTGCCTGGAGCCCTCTACAGGGGATGGGCGGCTACACCTTC. Its protein is CAWSPLQGMGGYTF. The J gene is TRBJ1-2, the V gene TRBV30; 7 bases line up with TRBD1. The CDR3 length is 14 residues. Germline values: CDR1 GTSNPN, CDR2 SVGIG (reference sequence). V was pared by 3 bases and J by 8 bases, with 12 bases of the junction left unmatched.

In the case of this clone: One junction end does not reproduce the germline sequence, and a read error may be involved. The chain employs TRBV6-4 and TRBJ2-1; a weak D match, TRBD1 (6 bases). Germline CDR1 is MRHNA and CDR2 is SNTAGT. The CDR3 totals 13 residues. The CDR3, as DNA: TGTGCCAGCAGCCTAGGGGGACACAACGAGCAGTTCTTC. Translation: CASSLGGHNEQFF.

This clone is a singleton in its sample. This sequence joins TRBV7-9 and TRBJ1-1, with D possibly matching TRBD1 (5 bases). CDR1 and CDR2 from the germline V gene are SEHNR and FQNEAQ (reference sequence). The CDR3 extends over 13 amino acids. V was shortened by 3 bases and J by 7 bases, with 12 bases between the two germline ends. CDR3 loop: CASSLGQLSEAFF. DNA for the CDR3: TGTGCCAGCAGCTTGGGGCAGCTTAGTGAAGCTTTCTTT.

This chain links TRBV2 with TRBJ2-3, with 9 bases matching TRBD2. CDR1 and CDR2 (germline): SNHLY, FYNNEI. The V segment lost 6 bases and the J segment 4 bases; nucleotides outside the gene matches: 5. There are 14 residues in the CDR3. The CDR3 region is CASRVSGSSDTQYF. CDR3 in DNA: TGTGCCAGCAGGGTTAGCGGGAGCTCAGATACGCAGTATTTT.

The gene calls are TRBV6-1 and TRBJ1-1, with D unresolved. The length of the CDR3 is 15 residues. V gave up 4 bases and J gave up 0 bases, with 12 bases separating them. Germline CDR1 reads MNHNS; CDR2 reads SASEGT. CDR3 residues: CASSGTRRMNTEAFF. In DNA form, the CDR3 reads TGTGCCAGCAGTGGAACGAGGCGGATGAACACTGAAGCTTTCTTT.

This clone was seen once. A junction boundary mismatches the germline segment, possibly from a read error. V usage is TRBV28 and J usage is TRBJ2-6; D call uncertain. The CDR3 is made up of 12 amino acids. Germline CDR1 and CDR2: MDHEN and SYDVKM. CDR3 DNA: TGTGCCAGCGGCCCCGGGCTCGGACCCTACTCGTTC. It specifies CASGPGLGPYSF. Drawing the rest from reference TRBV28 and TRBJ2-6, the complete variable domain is DVKVTQSSRYLVKRTGEKVFLECVQDMDHENMFWYRQDPGLGLRLIYFSYDVKMKEKGDIPEGYSVSREKKERFSLILESASTNQTSMYLCASGPGLGPYSFGAGSRLTVL.

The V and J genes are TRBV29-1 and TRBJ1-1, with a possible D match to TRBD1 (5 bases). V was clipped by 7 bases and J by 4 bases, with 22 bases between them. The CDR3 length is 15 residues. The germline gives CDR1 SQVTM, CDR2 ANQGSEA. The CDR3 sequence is CSALERRGMGTEAFF. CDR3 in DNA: TGCAGCGCACTCGAACGGAGGGGAATGGGCACTGAAGCTTTCTTT. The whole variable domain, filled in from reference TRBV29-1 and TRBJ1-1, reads SAVISQKPSRDICQRGTSLTIQCQVDSQVTMMFWYRQQPGQSLTLIATANQGSEATYESGFVIDKFPISRPNLTFSTLTVSNMSPEDSSIYLCSALERRGMGTEAFFGQGTRLTVV.

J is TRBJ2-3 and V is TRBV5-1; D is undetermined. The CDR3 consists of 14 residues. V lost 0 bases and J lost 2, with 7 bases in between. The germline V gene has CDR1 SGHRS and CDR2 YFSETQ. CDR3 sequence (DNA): TGCGCCAGCAGCTTGGGGTCCCACACAGATACGCAGTATTTT. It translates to CASSLGSHTDTQYF.

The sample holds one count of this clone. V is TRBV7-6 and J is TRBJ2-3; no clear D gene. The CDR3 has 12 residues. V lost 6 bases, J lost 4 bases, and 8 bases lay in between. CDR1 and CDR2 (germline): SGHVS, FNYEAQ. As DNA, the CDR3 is TGTGCCAGCAGACACACTGCAGATACGCAGTATTTT. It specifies CASRHTADTQYF.

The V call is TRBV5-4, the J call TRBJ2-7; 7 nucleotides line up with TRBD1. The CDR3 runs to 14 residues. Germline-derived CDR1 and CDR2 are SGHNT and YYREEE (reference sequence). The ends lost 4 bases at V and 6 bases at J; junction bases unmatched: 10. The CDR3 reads CASSLPGTAGEQYF. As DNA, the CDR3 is TGTGCCAGCAGCCTCCCCGGGACAGCCGGCGAGCAGTACTTC.

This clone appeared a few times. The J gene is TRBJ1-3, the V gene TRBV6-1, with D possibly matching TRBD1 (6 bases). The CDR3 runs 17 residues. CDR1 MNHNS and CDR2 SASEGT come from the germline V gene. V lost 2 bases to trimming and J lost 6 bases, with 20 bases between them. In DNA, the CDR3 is TGTGCCAGCAGTGAACCCCCAGGGGCTGGAAACCTAAACACCATATATTTT. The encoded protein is CASSEPPGAGNLNTIYF.

DNA of the CDR3: TGTGCCAGCACCGGAGGAGGGAGGCCCTACAATGAGCAGTTCTTC. Translating it yields CASTGGGRPYNEQFF. The rearrangement links TRBV6-1 to TRBJ2-1; D may be TRBD2 (6 bases). Germline lookup yields CDR1 MNHNS and CDR2 SASEGT. The CDR3 is made up of 15 amino acids. V was trimmed by 7 bases and J by 2 bases, leaving 15 bases between them.

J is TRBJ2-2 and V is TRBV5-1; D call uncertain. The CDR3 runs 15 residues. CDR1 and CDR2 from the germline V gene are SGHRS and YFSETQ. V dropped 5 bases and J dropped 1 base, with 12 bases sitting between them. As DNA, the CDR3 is TGCGCCAGCAGTTTGAAGACAATGAACACCGGGGAGCTGTTTTTT. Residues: CASSLKTMNTGELFF. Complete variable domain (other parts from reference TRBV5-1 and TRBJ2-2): KAGVTQTPRYLIKTRGQQVTLSCSPISGHRSVSWYQQTPGQGLQFLFEYFSETQRNKGNFPGRFSGRQFSNSRSEMNVSTLELGDSALYLCASSLKTMNTGELFFGEGSRLTVL.

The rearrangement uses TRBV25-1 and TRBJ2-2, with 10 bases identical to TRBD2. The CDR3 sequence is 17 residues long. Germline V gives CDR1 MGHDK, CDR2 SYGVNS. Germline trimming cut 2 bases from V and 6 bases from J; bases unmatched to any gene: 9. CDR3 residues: CASSEQSGLAKAGELFF. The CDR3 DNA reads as TGTGCCAGCAGTGAACAATCGGGACTAGCGAAGGCCGGGGAGCTGTTTTTT.

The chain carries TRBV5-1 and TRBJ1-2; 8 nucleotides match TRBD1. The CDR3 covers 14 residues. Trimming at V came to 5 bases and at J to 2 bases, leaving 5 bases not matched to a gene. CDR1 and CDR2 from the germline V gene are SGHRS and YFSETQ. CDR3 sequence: CASSRQGMNYGYTF. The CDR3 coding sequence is TGCGCCAGCAGTCGACAGGGGATGAACTATGGCTACACCTTC. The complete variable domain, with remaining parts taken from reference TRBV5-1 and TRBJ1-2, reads KAGVTQTPRYLIKTRGQQVTLSCSPISGHRSVSWYQQTPGQGLQFLFEYFSETQRNKGNFPGRFSGRQFSNSRSEMNVSTLELGDSALYLCASSRQGMNYGYTFGSGTRLTVV.

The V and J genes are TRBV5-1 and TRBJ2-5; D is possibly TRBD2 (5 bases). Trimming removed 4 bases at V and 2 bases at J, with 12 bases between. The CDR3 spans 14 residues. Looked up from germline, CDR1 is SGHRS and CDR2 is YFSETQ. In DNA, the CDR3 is TGCGCCAGCAGCCCGATGCCGGGGCAAGAGACCCAGTACTTC. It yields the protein CASSPMPGQETQYF.

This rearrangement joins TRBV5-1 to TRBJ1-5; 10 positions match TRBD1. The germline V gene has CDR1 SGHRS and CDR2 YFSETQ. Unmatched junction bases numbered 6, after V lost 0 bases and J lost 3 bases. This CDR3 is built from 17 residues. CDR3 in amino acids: CASSLGDRGWLNQPQHF. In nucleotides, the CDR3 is TGCGCCAGCAGCTTGGGGGACAGGGGATGGCTCAATCAGCCCCAGCATTTT. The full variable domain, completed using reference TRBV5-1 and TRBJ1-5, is KAGVTQTPRYLIKTRGQQVTLSCSPISGHRSVSWYQQTPGQGLQFLFEYFSETQRNKGNFPGRFSGRQFSNSRSEMNVSTLELGDSALYLCASSLGDRGWLNQPQHFGDGTRLSIL.

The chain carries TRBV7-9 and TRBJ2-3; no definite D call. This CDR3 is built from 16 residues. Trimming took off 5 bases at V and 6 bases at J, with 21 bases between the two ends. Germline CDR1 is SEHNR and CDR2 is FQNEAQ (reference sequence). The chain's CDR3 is CASSKVWSDPDDTQYF. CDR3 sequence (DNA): TGTGCCAGCAGCAAAGTTTGGTCTGACCCCGACGATACGCAGTATTTT.

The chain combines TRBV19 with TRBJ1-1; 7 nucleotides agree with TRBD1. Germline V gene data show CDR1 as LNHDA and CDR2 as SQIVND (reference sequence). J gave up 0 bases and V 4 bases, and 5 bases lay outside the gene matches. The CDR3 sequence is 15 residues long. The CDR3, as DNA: TGTGCCAGTAGTACGGGACAGTCGATGAACACTGAAGCTTTCTTT. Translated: CASSTGQSMNTEAFF.

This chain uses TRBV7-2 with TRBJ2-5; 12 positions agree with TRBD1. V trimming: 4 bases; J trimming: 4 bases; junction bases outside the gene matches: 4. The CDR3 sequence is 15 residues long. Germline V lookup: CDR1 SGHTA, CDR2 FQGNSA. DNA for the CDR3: TGTGCCAGCAGCTGGGGGACAGGGGGCAGAGAGACCCAGTACTTC. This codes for CASSWGTGGRETQYF. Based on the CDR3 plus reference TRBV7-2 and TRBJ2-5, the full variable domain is GAGVSQSPSNKVTEKGKDVELRCDPISGHTALYWYRQSLGQGLEFLIYFQGNSAPDKSGLPSDRFSAERTGGSVSTLTIQRTQQEDSAVYLCASSWGTGGRETQYFGPGTRLLVL.

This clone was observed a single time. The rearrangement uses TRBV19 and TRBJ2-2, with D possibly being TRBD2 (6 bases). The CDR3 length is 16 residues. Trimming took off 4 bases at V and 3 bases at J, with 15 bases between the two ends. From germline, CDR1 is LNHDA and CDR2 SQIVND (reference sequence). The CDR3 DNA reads TGTGCCAGTAGTACCTTAACGGGACTCCACACCGGGGAGCTGTTTTTT. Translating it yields CASSTLTGLHTGELFF. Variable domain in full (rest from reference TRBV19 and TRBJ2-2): DGGITQSPKYLFRKEGQNVTLSCEQNLNHDAMYWYRQDPGQGLRLIYYSQIVNDFQKGDIAEGYSVSREKKESFPLTVTSAQKNPTAFYLCASSTLTGLHTGELFFGEGSRLTVL.

The CDR3 region is CASTPTGDRNEQFF. The CDR3 DNA sequence: TGCGCCAGCACCCCTACGGGAGACAGAAATGAGCAGTTCTTC. The rearrangement links TRBV5-1 to TRBJ2-1; tentative D call: TRBD2 (6 bases). This CDR3 spans 14 amino acids. Germline V lookup: CDR1 SGHRS, CDR2 YFSETQ. V was cut by 6 bases and J by 7 bases, with 17 bases left in between. The full variable domain, in which reference TRBV5-1 and TRBJ2-1 provide the parts outside the CDR3, is KAGVTQTPRYLIKTRGQQVTLSCSPISGHRSVSWYQQTPGQGLQFLFEYFSETQRNKGNFPGRFSGRQFSNSRSEMNVSTLELGDSALYLCASTPTGDRNEQFFGPGTRLTVL.

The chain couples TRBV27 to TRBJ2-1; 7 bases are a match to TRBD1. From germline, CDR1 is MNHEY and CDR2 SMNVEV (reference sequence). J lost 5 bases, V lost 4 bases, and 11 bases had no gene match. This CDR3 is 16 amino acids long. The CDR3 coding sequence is TGTGCCAGCAGTTCGCTCCCGGGACAGAAAAACAATGAGCAGTTCTTC. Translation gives CASSSLPGQKNNEQFF.

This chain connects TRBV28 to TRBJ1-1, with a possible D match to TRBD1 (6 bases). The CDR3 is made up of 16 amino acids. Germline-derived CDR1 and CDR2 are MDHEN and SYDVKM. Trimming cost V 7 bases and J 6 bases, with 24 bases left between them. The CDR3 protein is CASTRLLGGLIPEAFF. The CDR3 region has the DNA TGTGCCAGCACCCGATTACTAGGGGGGCTTATTCCTGAAGCTTTCTTT.

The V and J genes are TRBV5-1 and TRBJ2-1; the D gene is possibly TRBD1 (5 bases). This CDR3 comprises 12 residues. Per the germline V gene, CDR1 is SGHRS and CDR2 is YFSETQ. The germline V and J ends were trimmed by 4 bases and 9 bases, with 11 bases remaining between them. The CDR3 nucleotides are TGCGCCAGCAGCGACAGCTTTGGTGAGCAGTTCTTC. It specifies CASSDSFGEQFF.

DNA of the CDR3: TGTGCCAGCAGTGGGGACAGGGGCAATCAGCCCCAGCATTTT. It specifies CASSGDRGNQPQHF. The V and J genes are TRBV2 and TRBJ1-5, with 9 bases that match TRBD1. Germline V gives CDR1 SNHLY, CDR2 FYNNEI. V was pared by 4 bases and J by 2 bases, with 0 bases of the junction left unmatched. There are 14 residues in the CDR3.

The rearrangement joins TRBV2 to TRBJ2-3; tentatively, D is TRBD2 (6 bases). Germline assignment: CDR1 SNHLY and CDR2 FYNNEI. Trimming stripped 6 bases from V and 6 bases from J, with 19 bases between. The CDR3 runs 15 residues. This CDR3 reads CASSQSGVSQDTQYF. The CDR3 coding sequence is TGTGCCAGCAGCCAGTCGGGGGTCTCGCAGGATACGCAGTATTTT.

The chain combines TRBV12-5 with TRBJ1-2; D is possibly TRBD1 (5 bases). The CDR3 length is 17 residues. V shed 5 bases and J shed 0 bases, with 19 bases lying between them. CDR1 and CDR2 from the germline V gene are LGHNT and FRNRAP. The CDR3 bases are TGTGCTAGTGGTCCCCGGATTAGGGGTGAAGCTAACTATGGCTACACCTTC. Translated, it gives CASGPRIRGEANYGYTF. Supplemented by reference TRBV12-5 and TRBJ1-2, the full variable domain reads DARVTQTPRHKVTEMGQEVTMRCQPILGHNTVFWYRQTMMQGLELLAYFRNRAPLDDSGMPKDRFSAEMPDATLATLKIQPSEPRDSAVYFCASGPRIRGEANYGYTFGSGTRLTVV.

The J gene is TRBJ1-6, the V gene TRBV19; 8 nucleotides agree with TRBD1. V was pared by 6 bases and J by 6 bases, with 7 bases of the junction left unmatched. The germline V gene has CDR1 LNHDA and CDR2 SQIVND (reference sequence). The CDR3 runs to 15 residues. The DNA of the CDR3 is TGTGCCAGTAGCTCGGGGCAGGGGGCTAATTCACCCCTCCACTTT. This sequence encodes CASSSGQGANSPLHF.

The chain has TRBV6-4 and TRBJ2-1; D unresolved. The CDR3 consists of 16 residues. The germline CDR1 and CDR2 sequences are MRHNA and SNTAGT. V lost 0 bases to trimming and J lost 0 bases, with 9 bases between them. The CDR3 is CASSDSTRSSYNEQFF. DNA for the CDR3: TGTGCCAGCAGTGACTCGACTCGAAGCTCCTACAATGAGCAGTTCTTC.

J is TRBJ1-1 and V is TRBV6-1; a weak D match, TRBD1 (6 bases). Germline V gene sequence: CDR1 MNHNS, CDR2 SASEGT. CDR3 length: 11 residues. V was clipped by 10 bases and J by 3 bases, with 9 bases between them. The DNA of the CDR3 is TGTGCCACAACAGGGTACACTGAAGCTTTCTTT. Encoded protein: CATTGYTEAFF.

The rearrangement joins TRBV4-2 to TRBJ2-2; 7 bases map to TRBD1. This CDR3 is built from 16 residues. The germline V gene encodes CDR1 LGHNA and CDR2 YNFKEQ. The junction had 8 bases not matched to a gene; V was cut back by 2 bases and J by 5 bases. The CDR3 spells CASSQHKGAGTGELFF. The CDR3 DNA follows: TGTGCCAGCAGCCAACACAAGGGGGCAGGGACCGGGGAGCTGTTTTTT.